The sequence of this TCR beta chain was determined in a study of blood T cell repertoires in COVID-19. Using immunoSEQ multiplex PCR, the repertoire was profiled, and TCRdb retains in-frame clones only, with some absent. The table has 57,000 or so clones, approximately 84% seen once. Deletions cut 6 bases from V and 5 bases from J, with 16 bases between. The CDR3 consists of 14 residues. CDR1 is KGHSH, CDR2 LQKENI, per germline. The rearrangement uses TRBV18 and TRBJ2-5; D unclear. Input material: peripheral blood. The TCR was taken from a man between 65 and 85 years old with active COVID-19. CDR3 sequence: CASSLRPGRETQYF. In nucleotides, the CDR3 is TGTGCCAGCTCTCTCAGACCTGGGCGCGAGACCCAGTACTTC.